A single sample is the source of the 9 T cell receptor beta chains below, sequenced in a study of identical twins. Via MiXCR, TCRdb re-called the 5' RACE reads, giving one row per CDR3 protein. The sample has roughly 1,500,000 distinct CDR3 sequences, roughly 35% seen once. The sequenced sample was cord blood. Receptors were obtained from a newborn girl in good health.

V gene TRBV14 combines with J gene TRBJ2-7; D call uncertain. The J call may be mistaken, given a closer DNA end match to TRBJ2-5. From germline, CDR1 is SGHDN and CDR2 FVKESK. This CDR3 has 13 residues. The CDR3 sequence is CASSQVDRQTQYF. Here the CDR3 DNA reads TGTGCCAGCAGCCAAGTGGACCGGCAGACCCAGTACTTC.

This chain links TRBV4-1 with TRBJ1-5; D may be TRBD1 (5 bases). CDR3 length equals 14 residues. From germline, CDR1 is MGHRA and CDR2 YSYEKL. Deletions cut 2 bases from V and 2 bases from J, with 7 bases between. This chain's CDR3 is CASSQLGGNQPQHF. The CDR3, as DNA: TGCGCCAGCAGCCAATTAGGGGGCAATCAGCCCCAGCATTTT.

This clonotype showed up just a few times. The chain joins TRBV10-3 to TRBJ2-2; 7 bases agree with TRBD1. The CDR3 runs to 13 residues. CDR1 is ENHRY, CDR2 SYGVKD, per germline. The junction had 1 base not matched to a gene; V was cut back by 5 bases and J by 4 bases. The CDR3 sequence is CAISRTGTGELFF. In nucleotides, the CDR3 is TGTGCCATCAGTAGGACAGGCACCGGGGAGCTGTTTTTT.

The rearrangement joins TRBV7-2 to TRBJ2-3; tentative D call: TRBD2 (7 bases). This CDR3 is 15 amino acids long. CDR1 is SGHTA, CDR2 FQGNSA, per germline. Trimming left V 2 bases short and J 2 bases short, with 11 bases between. The CDR3 protein is CASSLTGGVTDTQYF. In DNA form, the CDR3 reads TGTGCCAGCAGCTTAACGGGGGGCGTCACAGATACGCAGTATTTT.

On this clonotype: Mismatch with germline at one junction end may stem from a read error. This rearrangement joins TRBV25-1 to TRBJ2-4; maybe TRBD1 (5 bases). CDR1 and CDR2 from the germline V gene are MGHDK and SYGVNS. The CDR3 loop spans 14 amino acids. The CDR3 loop reads CASGDPGQKNIQYF. CDR3 DNA: TGTGCCAGCGGTGACCCAGGGCAGAAAAACATTCAGTACTTC.

Ten or more counts support this clonotype. This chain joins TRBV29-1 and TRBJ2-1; D is undetermined. Deletions cut 4 bases from V and 10 bases from J, with 17 bases between. The V gene's germline CDR1 is SQVTM and CDR2 ANQGSEA. This CDR3 comprises 13 residues. The CDR3 sequence is CSVAGPSPREQFF. In nucleotides, the CDR3 is TGCAGCGTTGCAGGTCCCAGCCCCCGCGAGCAGTTCTTC.

The chain is built from TRBV10-1 and TRBJ1-2, with D perhaps matching TRBD1 (5 bases). V was clipped by 10 bases and J by 6 bases, with 18 bases between them. Germline-derived CDR1 and CDR2 are WNHNN and SYGVQD (reference sequence). CDR3 length: 13 residues. The CDR3 sequence: CAILRPGKDGYTF. CDR3 nucleotide sequence: TGCGCCATTCTACGACCAGGGAAGGATGGCTACACCTTC.

This clonotype was counted a few times. The chain combines TRBV27 with TRBJ2-4; TRBD2 might be the D (6 bases). TRBJ2-7 matches the DNA end more closely, so the J call is doubtful. The CDR3 is made up of 14 amino acids. CDR1 is MNHEY, CDR2 SMNVEV, per germline (reference sequence). The CDR3 spells CASSFDGGTYEQYF. The CDR3 nucleotides are TGTGCCAGCAGTTTTGACGGGGGAACCTACGAGCAGTACTTC.

This clonotype was recorded once. The CDR3 DNA is TGTGCCAGCACGGGAGCGGGGAGGGCGGCAGATACGCAGTATTTT. This gives the protein CASTGAGRAADTQYF. The genes are TRBV6-1 and TRBJ2-3; the match to TRBD2 covers 7 bases. Per the germline V gene, CDR1 is MNHNS and CDR2 is SASEGT. CDR3 size: 15 residues. V lost 7 bases, J lost 4 bases, and 11 bases stayed unmatched.